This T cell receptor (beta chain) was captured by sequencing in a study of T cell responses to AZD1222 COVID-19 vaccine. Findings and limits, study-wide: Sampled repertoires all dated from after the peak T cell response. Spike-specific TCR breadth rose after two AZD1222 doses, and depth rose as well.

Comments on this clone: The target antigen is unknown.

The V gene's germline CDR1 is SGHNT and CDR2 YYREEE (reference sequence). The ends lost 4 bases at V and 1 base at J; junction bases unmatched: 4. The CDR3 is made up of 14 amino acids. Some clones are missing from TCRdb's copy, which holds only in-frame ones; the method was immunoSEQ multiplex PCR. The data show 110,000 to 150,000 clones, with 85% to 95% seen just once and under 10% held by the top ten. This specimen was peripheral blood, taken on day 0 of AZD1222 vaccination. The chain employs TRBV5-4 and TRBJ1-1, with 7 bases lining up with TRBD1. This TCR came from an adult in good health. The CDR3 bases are TGTGCCAGCAGCCGACAGGGATGGAACACTGAAGCTTTCTTT. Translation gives CASSRQGWNTEAFF.